A selection of T cell receptor beta chains follows, all from one sample in a study of regulatory T cells in long-lasting Graves disease. One entry per CDR3 protein, called by TCRdb with MiXCR from the multiplex PCR reads. There are 400,000 to 550,000 distinct CDR3 sequences in the sample; roughly 15% occur only once, and 23% lies in the top ten. These records were also assigned to another study, of T cells in Graves' hyperthyroidism and ophthalmopathy.

Material: peripheral blood mononuclear cells (PBMCs), obtained at new diagnosis, from a patient treated with antithyroid drugs. The receptors were gathered from a woman aged 18-29 years with Graves disease. Each CDR3 is given with its conserved first and last residue. A D gene is named only where the DNA matches it firmly. Expanded clones get a size class; other rows say once, few or many, or leave the size out.

D gene	V gene	J gene	clone size	CDR3 DNA	CDR3 protein
.	TRBV4-1	TRBJ1-3	.	TGCGCCAGCAGCCGCCCCTCTGGAAACACCATATATTTT	CASSRPSGNTIYF
TRBD2	TRBV6-5	TRBJ2-1	many	TGTGCCAGCAGTTTGGGGGGCCTAGCGGGAGGGAGTGACAATGAGCAGTTCTTC	CASSLGGLAGGSDNEQFF
.	TRBV30	TRBJ2-5	few	TGTGCCTGGACGTCACCGAGCCGGGACCCACCGAGGGGGACCCAGTACTTC	CAWTSPSRDPPRGTQYF
.	TRBV29-1	TRBJ2-2	few	TGCAGCGTTGGGGGCCCCGGGCGCACCGGGGAGCTGTTTTTT	CSVGGPGRTGELFF
TRBD1	TRBV5-8	TRBJ1-1	.	TGTGCCAGCAGCGGGACAGGGCGGGAAACTGAAGCTTTCTTT	CASSGTGRETEAFF
TRBD1	TRBV28	TRBJ2-5	few	TGTGCCAGCAGTTGGCGACAGGGGCAGAGAGAGACCCAGTACTTC	CASSWRQGQRETQYF
.	TRBV4-3	TRBJ2-7	.	TGCGCCAGCAGCCAAGATCGGGCAGGAATCTACGAGCAGTACTTC	CASSQDRAGIYEQYF
.	TRBV4-1	TRBJ1-1	.	TGCGCCAGCAGCCATGGCGAGAACACTGAAGCTTTCTTT	CASSHGENTEAFF
.	TRBV6-5	TRBJ2-3	many	TGTGCCAGCAGTTACTCCGCTAGACTCACAGATACGCAGTATTTT	CASSYSARLTDTQYF
.	TRBV15	TRBJ2-5	few	TGTGCCACCAGCAGAGACAGGACACAAGAGACCCAGTACTTC	CATSRDRTQETQYF
.	TRBV28	TRBJ1-3	few	TGTGCCAGCACCGCCTGGGGAGCCGGAAACACCATATATTTT	CASTAWGAGNTIYF
.	TRBV30	TRBJ2-5	many	TGTGCCTGGAGATATGCGCCCTCAGAGACCCAGTACTTC	CAWRYAPSETQYF
.	TRBV7-9	TRBJ2-5	many	TGTGCCAGCAGCTTAGGTTTCAGAGAGCAAGAGACCCAGTACTTC	CASSLGFREQETQYF
.	TRBV6-1	TRBJ1-1	many	TGTGCCAGCAGTGAATACCCGGGGAGGGGCGGAGAGGCTTTCTTT	CASSEYPGRGGEAFF
.	TRBV14	TRBJ1-1	.	TGTGCCAGCAGCCATAACGGGCCGAACACTGAAGCTTTCTTT	CASSHNGPNTEAFF
.	TRBV2	TRBJ1-5	many	TGTGCCAGCAGTTTAACGGGGCCTCAGTCCCAGCATTTT	CASSLTGPQSQHF
.	TRBV4-2	TRBJ2-3	once	TGTGCCAGCAGCCAAGAAAGAGTGGCCACAGATACGCAGTATTTT	CASSQERVATDTQYF
.	TRBV12-3/TRBV12-4	TRBJ2-7	many	TGTGCCAGCAGTTTACTCGGGAGCTCCTACGAGCAGTACTTC	CASSLLGSSYEQYF
.	TRBV11-3	TRBJ2-1	many	TGTGCCAGCAGCTCAGACCCGATCAGGGTACAGTTCTTC	CASSSDPIRVQFF
TRBD1	TRBV5-4	TRBJ2-7	.	TGTGCCACGAGGTCGCAGGGGGCGATATACGAGCAGTACTTC	CATRSQGAIYEQYF
.	TRBV12-3/TRBV12-4	TRBJ1-4	many	TGTGCCAGCAGACCCCCCCACGGCCACCCGGGGGCTAATGAAAAACTGTTTTTT	CASRPPHGHPGANEKLFF
.	TRBV28	TRBJ2-7	many	TGTGCCACCGACTATGGCTCCTGGGAGCAGTACTTC	CATDYGSWEQYF
.	TRBV27	TRBJ1-1	few	TGTGCCAGCAGTATAAGGGAGGACTTCACTGAAGCTTTCTTT	CASSIREDFTEAFF
TRBD1	TRBV7-2	TRBJ2-3	many	TGTGCCAGCAGCTTAGCAGGGGGCAGGAGCACAGATACGCAGTATTTT	CASSLAGGRSTDTQYF
.	TRBV11-1	TRBJ2-7	many	TGTGCCAGCAGCCCCGGACCTGGAGGAGAGCAGTACTTC	CASSPGPGGEQYF
.	TRBV15	TRBJ2-5	many	TGTGCCACCAGCAGGACAAGGGGATTCGGGGAGACCCAGTACTTC	CATSRTRGFGETQYF
.	TRBV7-8	TRBJ2-3	many	TGTGCTACGGGGCGGGCGGGGGATACGCAGTATTTT	CATGRAGDTQYF
.	TRBV6-2/TRBV6-3	TRBJ1-1	few	TGTGCCAGCAAAAGAGCGGAGGAAGCTTTCTTT	CASKRAEEAFF
TRBD1	TRBV7-9	TRBJ1-6	many	TGTGCCAGCAGCTTAGAGGGGGACAGCTCCTATAATTCACCCCTCCACTTT	CASSLEGDSSYNSPLHF
.	TRBV28	TRBJ1-6	few	TGTGCCAGCGGGAACACAGGGAATAATTCACCCCTCCACTTT	CASGNTGNNSPLHF
.	TRBV20-1	TRBJ2-7	.	TGCAGTGCTAGAGCCACGGGACTCGGGCAGTACTTC	CSARATGLGQYF
.	TRBV3-1	TRBJ2-1	.	TGTGCCAGCAGCCTAAGACCCGGGACCACCTACAATGAGCAGTTCTTC	CASSLRPGTTYNEQFF
.	TRBV10-3	TRBJ1-2	many	TGTGCCATCAGTGAAACGACTAACTATGGCTACACCTTC	CAISETTNYGYTF
.	TRBV6-1	TRBJ1-2	many	TGTGCCAGCAGTGAAAACGGTGGGGTTGAAGGCTACACCTTC	CASSENGGVEGYTF
TRBD2	TRBV5-8	TRBJ2-1	many	TGTGCCAGCAGCAGCGGACTAGCGGGAAGGCTAGGGCAGTTCTTC	CASSSGLAGRLGQFF
TRBD2	TRBV5-8	TRBJ2-1	.	TGTGCCAGCAGCTTAACGTTGGCTAGCGGAGCCTACAATGAGCAGTTCTTC	CASSLTLASGAYNEQFF
TRBD2	TRBV7-9	TRBJ2-1	many	TGTGCCAGCAGCTTAAGGCCCCTGACTAGCGGGAGTCTTAATGAGCAGTTCTTC	CASSLRPLTSGSLNEQFF
.	TRBV29-1	TRBJ1-5	.	TGCAGCGTGATTCCAGGGGTCAATCAGCCCCAGCATTTT	CSVIPGVNQPQHF
.	TRBV7-2	TRBJ1-1	many	TGTGCCAGCAGCCCCTACAGGGTTGGAAACACTGAAGCTTTCTTT	CASSPYRVGNTEAFF
TRBD2	TRBV2	TRBJ2-2	many	TGTGCCAGCAGTGAGGGACTAGCGGGAGGGCCGGTCACCGGGGAGCTGTTTTTT	CASSEGLAGGPVTGELFF
TRBD1	TRBV6-2/TRBV6-3	TRBJ2-1	many	TGTGCCAGCAGTTACTCGATTGACGGGGACAGGGAGAAATTCTTC	CASSYSIDGDREKFF
.	TRBV7-9	TRBJ2-1	many	TGTGCCAGCAGCTTAGCCCGGGACGTCAATGAGCAGTTCTTC	CASSLARDVNEQFF
.	TRBV5-1	TRBJ2-5	.	TGCGCCAGCAATTGGTCGGGGAGAGAGACCCAGTACTTC	CASNWSGRETQYF
.	TRBV2	TRBJ1-4	few	TGTGCCAGCAGTAAACAGGGATTTAGTAATGAAAAACTGTTTTTT	CASSKQGFSNEKLFF
.	TRBV7-6	TRBJ2-1	few	TGTGCCAACAGCGACCGACTAAACAATGAGCAGTTCTTC	CANSDRLNNEQFF
.	TRBV7-2	TRBJ1-4	.	TGTGCCAGCAGCCCAAGGACAGTTGGTGGCACGGAGGCCCCCAAGGAACTGTTTTTT	CASSPRTVGGTEAPKELFF
.	TRBV7-2	TRBJ1-5	many	TGTGCCAGCAGCTTAGCAGGGACGGGTAATCAGCCCCAGCATTTT	CASSLAGTGNQPQHF
.	TRBV29-1	TRBJ2-5	many	TGCAGCGTTGTGGGGACACTGATTCAAGAGACCCAGTACTTC	CSVVGTLIQETQYF